This paragraph covers one T cell receptor (beta chain) sequence. Random hexamers were used to reverse transcribe an amount of about 0.45 to 1 ug RNA. TCRdb fed the immunoSEQ multiplex PCR reads into MiXCR, producing one record per CDR3 protein. This sample has roughly 200,000 distinct CDR3 sequences, with about 95% found just once. The source of the sample is a study of CD8 T cells in Susac syndrome. The CDR3 has 13 amino acids. Germline loops: CDR1 LGHDT, CDR2 YNNKEL (reference sequence). The V end lost 2 bases, the J end lost 5 bases, and 7 bases lay between the germline ends. The receptor comes from a human donor in good health. This rearrangement joins TRBV3-1 to TRBJ1-5; D call uncertain. The sequenced material came from CD4+ T cells from PBMCs. CDR3 nucleotide sequence: TGTGCCAGCAGCCAAAGACCCTATCAGCCCCAGCATTTT. Translating it yields CASSQRPYQPQHF. Complete variable domain (other parts from reference TRBV3-1 and TRBJ1-5): DTAVSQTPKYLVTQMGNDKSIKCEQNLGHDTMYWYKQDSKKFLKIMFSYNNKELIINETVPNRFSPKSPDKAHLNLHINSLELGDSAVYFCASSQRPYQPQHFGDGTRLSIL.